A single sample gave rise to the 3 T cell receptor beta chains below, sequenced in a study (dated by TCRdb to between 2022 and 2023). The method behind the library was the immunoSEQ multiplex PCR assay. TCRdb provides this immuneACCESS table in a form limited to in-frame rearrangements. Some clones are lacking; in checked studies, under half of them reflect an unresolved V gene, and why the rest are absent is not known. This sample holds some 70,000 clones; roughly 95% were observed only once. Roughly 4% of the sample rests with the top ten. The sequenced sample was PBMCs. The source is a middle-aged man with rheumatoid arthritis.

V usage is TRBV11-3 and J usage is TRBJ2-1; TRBD2 agrees at 9 bases. Looked up from germline, CDR1 is SGHNT and CDR2 is YENEEA. J lost 2 bases, V lost 5 bases, and 4 bases had no gene match. The CDR3 contains 15 residues. CDR3 nucleotide sequence: TGTGCCAGCAGCCCTAGCGGGAAAACCTACAATGAGCAGTTCTTC. As protein: CASSPSGKTYNEQFF.

The chain couples TRBV5-6 to TRBJ2-1; 8 nucleotides match TRBD2. This CDR3 comprises 16 residues. Germline loops: CDR1 SGHDT, CDR2 YYEEEE. V gave up 3 bases and J gave up 7 bases; unmatched junction bases: 12. CDR3 DNA: TGTGCCAGCAGCTCCTATAGCGGGAAAGAGTGGAATGAGCAGTTCTTC. It is translated as CASSSYSGKEWNEQFF.

There are a few counts of this clone. The rearrangement links TRBV2 to TRBJ1-1; TRBD1 aligns across 7 bases. CDR1 and CDR2 (germline): SNHLY, FYNNEI. V was clipped by 10 bases and J by 0 bases; unmatched bases: 5. This CDR3 is 13 amino acids long. This chain's CDR3 is CATRQGMNTEAFF. DNA of the CDR3: TGTGCCACCAGACAGGGTATGAACACTGAAGCTTTCTTT.